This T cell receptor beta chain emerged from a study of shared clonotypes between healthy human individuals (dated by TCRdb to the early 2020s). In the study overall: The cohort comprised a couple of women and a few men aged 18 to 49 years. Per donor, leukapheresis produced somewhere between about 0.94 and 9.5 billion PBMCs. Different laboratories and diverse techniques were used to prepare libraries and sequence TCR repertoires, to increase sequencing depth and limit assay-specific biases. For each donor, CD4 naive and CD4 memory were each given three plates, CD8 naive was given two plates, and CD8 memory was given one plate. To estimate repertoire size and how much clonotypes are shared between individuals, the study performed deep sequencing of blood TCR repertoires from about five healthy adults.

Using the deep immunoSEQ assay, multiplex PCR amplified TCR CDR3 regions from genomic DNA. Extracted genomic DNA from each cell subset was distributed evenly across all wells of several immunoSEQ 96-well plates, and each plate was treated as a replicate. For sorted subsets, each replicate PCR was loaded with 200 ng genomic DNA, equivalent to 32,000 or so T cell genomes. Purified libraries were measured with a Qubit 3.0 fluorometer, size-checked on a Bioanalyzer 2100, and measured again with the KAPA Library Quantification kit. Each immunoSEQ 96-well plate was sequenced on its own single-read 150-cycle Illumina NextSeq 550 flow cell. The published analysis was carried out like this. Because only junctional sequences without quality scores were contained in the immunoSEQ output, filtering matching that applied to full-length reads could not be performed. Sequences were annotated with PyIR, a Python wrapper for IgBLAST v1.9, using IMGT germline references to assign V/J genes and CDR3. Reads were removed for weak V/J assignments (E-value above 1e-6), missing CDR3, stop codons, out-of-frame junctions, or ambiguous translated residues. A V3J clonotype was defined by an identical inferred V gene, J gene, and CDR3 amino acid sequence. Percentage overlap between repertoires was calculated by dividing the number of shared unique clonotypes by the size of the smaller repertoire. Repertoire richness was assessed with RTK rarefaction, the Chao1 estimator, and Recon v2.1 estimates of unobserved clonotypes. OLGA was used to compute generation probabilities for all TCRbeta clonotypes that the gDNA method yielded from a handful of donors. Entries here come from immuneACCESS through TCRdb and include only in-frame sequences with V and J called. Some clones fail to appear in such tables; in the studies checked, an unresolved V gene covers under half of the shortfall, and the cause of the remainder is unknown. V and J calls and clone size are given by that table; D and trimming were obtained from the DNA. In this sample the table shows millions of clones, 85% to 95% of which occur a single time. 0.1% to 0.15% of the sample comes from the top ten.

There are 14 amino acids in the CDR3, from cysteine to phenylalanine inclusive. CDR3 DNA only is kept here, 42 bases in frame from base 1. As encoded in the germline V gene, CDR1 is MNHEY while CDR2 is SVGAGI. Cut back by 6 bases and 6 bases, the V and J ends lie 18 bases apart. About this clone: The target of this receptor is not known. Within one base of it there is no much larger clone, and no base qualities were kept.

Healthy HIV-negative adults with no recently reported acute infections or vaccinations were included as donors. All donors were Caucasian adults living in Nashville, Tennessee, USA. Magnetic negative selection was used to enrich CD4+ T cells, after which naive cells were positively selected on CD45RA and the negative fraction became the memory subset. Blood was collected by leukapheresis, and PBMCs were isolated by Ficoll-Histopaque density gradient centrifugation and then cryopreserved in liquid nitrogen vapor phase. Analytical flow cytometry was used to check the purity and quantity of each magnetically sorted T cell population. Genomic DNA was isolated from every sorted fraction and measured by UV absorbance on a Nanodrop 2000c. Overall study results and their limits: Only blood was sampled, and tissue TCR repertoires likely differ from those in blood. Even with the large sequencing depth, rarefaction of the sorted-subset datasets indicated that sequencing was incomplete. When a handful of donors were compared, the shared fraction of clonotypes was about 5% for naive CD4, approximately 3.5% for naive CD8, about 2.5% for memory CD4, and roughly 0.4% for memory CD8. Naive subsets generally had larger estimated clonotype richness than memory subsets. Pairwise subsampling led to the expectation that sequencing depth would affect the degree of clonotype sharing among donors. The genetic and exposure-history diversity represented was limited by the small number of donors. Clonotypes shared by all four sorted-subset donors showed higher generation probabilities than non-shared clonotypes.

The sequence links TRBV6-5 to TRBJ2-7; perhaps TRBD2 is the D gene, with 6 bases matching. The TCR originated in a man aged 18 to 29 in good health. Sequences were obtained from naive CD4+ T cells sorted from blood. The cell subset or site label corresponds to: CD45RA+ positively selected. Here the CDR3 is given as CASRGGSRGSEQYF. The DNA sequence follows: TGTGCCAGCAGGGGGGGATCGAGGGGTAGCGAGCAGTACTTC.